Each of the 26 T cell receptor beta chains below was sequenced from the same sample in a study of chemoradiotherapy in HPV16-positive cancers. Some clones are missing from TCRdb's copy, which holds only in-frame ones; the method was immunoSEQ multiplex PCR. The sample contains 10,000 to 11,000 clones, 65% to 70% of which appear only once. Sampling was done from a patient who underwent chemoradiotherapy. Every receptor here comes from a human donor with HPV-associated anogenital cancer.

There are a few counts of this clone. V is TRBV30 and J is TRBJ1-2, with D unresolved. The germline V gene has CDR1 GTSNPN and CDR2 SVGIG (reference sequence). The CDR3 spans 13 residues. V shed 1 base and J shed 1 base, with 7 bases lying between them. The CDR3 bases are TGTGCCTGGAGTGCCGTCCATAACTATGGCTACACCTTC. It codes for CAWSAVHNYGYTF. The full variable domain, with the rest looked up from reference TRBV30 and TRBJ1-2, is SQTIHQWPATLVQPVGSPLSLECTVEGTSNPNLYWYRQAAGRGLQLLFYSVGIGQISSEVPQNLSASRPQDRQFILSSKKLLLSDSGFYLCAWSAVHNYGYTFGSGTRLTVV.

The chain uses TRBV5-1 and TRBJ2-5; 9 bases are a match to TRBD2. Unmatched junction bases numbered 5, after V lost 3 bases and J lost 2 bases. Germline V gives CDR1 SGHRS, CDR2 YFSETQ. The CDR3 sequence is 15 residues long. The CDR3 sequence: CASSSHLAGQETQYF. The CDR3 DNA sequence: TGCGCCAGCAGCTCACACCTAGCGGGGCAAGAGACCCAGTACTTC.

V gene TRBV5-6 combines with J gene TRBJ2-1; D is undetermined. The germline V gene has CDR1 SGHDT and CDR2 YYEEEE. The V and J ends lost 0 bases and 2 bases respectively, with 12 bases between them. The CDR3 runs 16 residues. As DNA, the CDR3 is TGTGCCAGCAGCTTGGTGGGGTCTTGGCCCTACAATGAGCAGTTCTTC. As protein: CASSLVGSWPYNEQFF.

The chain uses TRBV5-6 and TRBJ1-1; 9 positions agree with TRBD1. Germline-derived CDR1 and CDR2 are SGHDT and YYEEEE. V lost 4 bases and J lost 1; bases outside the gene matches: 5. The CDR3 runs 15 residues. DNA of the CDR3: TGTGCCAGCAGCCCGGACAGGGGAGGGAACACTGAAGCTTTCTTT. Translating it yields CASSPDRGGNTEAFF.

The chain carries TRBV9 and TRBJ2-3; tentative D call: TRBD2 (7 bases). The CDR3 extends over 20 amino acids. Germline-derived CDR1 and CDR2 are SGDLS and YYNGEE. The V and J ends lost 0 bases and 0 bases respectively, with 23 bases between them. The CDR3 coding sequence is TGTGCCAGCAGCGTAGTAGGGGGGGCGTCGGCCAGCCCTAGCACAGATACGCAGTATTTT. As protein: CASSVVGGASASPSTDTQYF.

V gene TRBV2 combines with J gene TRBJ1-4, with TRBD1 matching over 8 bases. Germline assignment: CDR1 SNHLY and CDR2 FYNNEI. CDR3 length: 14 amino acids. V trimming: 9 bases; J trimming: 7 bases; junction bases outside the gene matches: 10. CDR3: CASGAQGASEKLFF. CDR3 nucleotides: TGTGCCAGTGGGGCTCAGGGGGCGAGTGAAAAACTGTTTTTT. Full variable domain (missing parts from reference TRBV2 and TRBJ1-4): EPEVTQTPSHQVTQMGQEVILRCVPISNHLYFYWYRQILGQKVEFLVSFYNNEISEKSEIFDDQFSVERPDGSNFTLKIRSTKLEDSAMYFCASGAQGASEKLFFGSGTQLSVL.

The V call is TRBV6-1, the J call TRBJ2-3, with D perhaps TRBD2 (7 bases). Germline V gives CDR1 MNHNS, CDR2 SASEGT. The CDR3 loop spans 16 amino acids. The ends were cut back, 1 base at V and 5 bases at J, with 16 bases in the middle. CDR3 nucleotides: TGTGCCAGCAGTGAAGGAGGGGGGGGCTTAGTAGATACGCAGTATTTT. Translated, it gives CASSEGGGGLVDTQYF.

This clone was recorded only once. The chain is built from TRBV28 and TRBJ2-7; 8 bases fit TRBD1. Germline V CDR1 and CDR2: MDHEN, SYDVKM. V shed 5 bases and J 4 bases; nucleotides not matched to a gene: 7. The CDR3 length is 14 residues. The CDR3 loop reads CASSTPDRVYEQYF. Here the CDR3 DNA reads TGTGCCAGCAGTACCCCGGACAGGGTTTACGAGCAGTACTTC.

This clone was detected only a few times. The chain combines TRBV10-3 with TRBJ1-5; TRBD1 matches at 7 bases. CDR3 length: 14 amino acids. Losses at the gene ends were 10 bases for V and 2 bases for J; bases not matched to a gene: 8. Germline V gives CDR1 ENHRY, CDR2 SYGVKD. The CDR3 DNA reads TGTGCCAGCAGACAGGGATTGGGCAATCAGCCCCAGCATTTT. As protein: CASRQGLGNQPQHF.

The chain uses TRBV6-6 and TRBJ1-2; D unresolved. Trimming took off 0 bases at V and 8 bases at J, with 7 bases between the two ends. Germline CDR1 MNHNY, CDR2 SVGAGI (reference sequence). The CDR3 extends over 12 amino acids. The CDR3 nucleotides are TGTGCCAGCAGTTACTCAGGAGGCGGCTACACCTTC. It specifies CASSYSGGGYTF.

The rearrangement links TRBV19 to TRBJ1-5; D is possibly TRBD1 (6 bases). V lost 6 bases, J lost 2 bases, and 14 bases lay in between. The CDR3 length is 15 residues. Looked up from germline, CDR1 is LNHDA and CDR2 is SQIVND (reference sequence). CDR3: CASRIKQGGNQPQHF. CDR3 nucleotide sequence: TGTGCCAGTAGGATAAAACAGGGAGGCAATCAGCCCCAGCATTTT.

The genes are TRBV5-1 and TRBJ2-5; D not resolved. The CDR3 consists of 14 residues. Germline V gene lookup returns CDR1 SGHRS and CDR2 YFSETQ. Trimming removed 1 base from V and 5 bases from J, with 12 bases in between. This chain's CDR3 is CASSLLSSGETQYF. CDR3 sequence (DNA): TGCGCCAGCAGCTTGTTGAGCTCTGGTGAGACCCAGTACTTC.

This chain links TRBV6-5 with TRBJ1-5; D gene unclear. V lost 4 bases to trimming and J lost 0 bases, with 10 bases between them. Germline V CDR1 and CDR2: MNHEY, SVGAGI. The CDR3 has 15 residues. CDR3 sequence reads: CASSSRQISNQPQHF. The DNA of the CDR3 is TGTGCCAGCAGTTCCCGGCAGATTAGCAATCAGCCCCAGCATTTT.

The chain uses TRBV18 and TRBJ1-2; TRBD1 matches at 7 bases. V was pared by 6 bases and J by 0 bases, with 4 bases of the junction left unmatched. Germline CDR1 and CDR2: KGHSH and LQKENI. The CDR3 totals 14 residues. CDR3 in DNA: TGTGCCAGCTCCAGACAGGGAGCTAACTATGGCTACACCTTC. Translated: CASSRQGANYGYTF.

The chain couples TRBV2 to TRBJ2-1, with TRBD2 identical over 10 bases. The junction had 14 bases not matched to a gene; V was cut back by 6 bases and J by 6 bases. This CDR3 spans 17 amino acids. The germline gives CDR1 SNHLY, CDR2 FYNNEI. The DNA for the CDR3 is TGTGCCAGCAGCCCCCACCCACTAGCGGGGAGCAGCAATGAGCAGTTCTTC. Translated: CASSPHPLAGSSNEQFF.

This clone has just a few counts. The chain links TRBV11-3 to TRBJ2-5; D is uncertain. CDR3 length equals 16 residues. CDR1 and CDR2 (germline): SGHNT, YENEEA. Between the trimmed V and J ends, which lost 0 bases and 3 bases, there was a span of 14 bases. The CDR3 DNA is TGTGCCAGCAGCTTAGATGGGTCTTCGGCAGAAGAGACCCAGTACTTC. Translated, it gives CASSLDGSSAEETQYF.

CDR3 nucleotides: TGTGCCAGCAGCTTAGGTCGGCCTTACTTTGCAACTAATGAAAAACTGTTTTTT. Translated, it gives CASSLGRPYFATNEKLFF. The chain combines TRBV7-9 with TRBJ1-4; no clear D gene. V shed 1 base and J shed 0 bases, with 15 bases lying between them. In germline, CDR1 is SEHNR, CDR2 FQNEAQ (reference sequence). CDR3 length equals 18 residues.

V gene TRBV7-2 combines with J gene TRBJ2-7, with 7 bases fitting TRBD1. The CDR3 sequence is 14 residues long. V gave up 5 bases and J gave up 2 bases; unmatched junction bases: 6. Germline V gives CDR1 SGHTA, CDR2 FQGNSA. The CDR3 region has the DNA TGTGCCAGCAGCGCGAGGGACAGAACCTACGAGCAGTACTTC. Its translation: CASSARDRTYEQYF.

The chain uses TRBV18 and TRBJ2-7; D might be TRBD1 (6 bases). With 3 bases removed from V and 0 bases from J, the gap between germline ends came to 12 bases. This CDR3 is built from 15 residues. Germline lookup yields CDR1 KGHSH and CDR2 LQKENI. The CDR3 nucleotides are TGTGCCAGCTCACCCAGGGGCCGTTCCTCCTACGAGCAGTACTTC. This gives the protein CASSPRGRSSYEQYF.

The genes are TRBV30 and TRBJ1-2; no clear D. Trimming pared 4 bases from V and 6 bases from J, leaving 12 bases between. CDR1 and CDR2 (germline): GTSNPN, SVGIG (reference sequence). This CDR3 comprises 12 residues. CDR3 region: CAWMRHSNGYTF. The CDR3 nucleotides read TGTGCCTGGATGCGGCATAGCAATGGCTACACCTTC.

This clone was detected a few times. DNA of the CDR3: TGTGCCAGCAGTGAAGGTAGCCTCTACGAGCAGTACTTC. Protein sequence: CASSEGSLYEQYF. The chain has TRBV6-5 and TRBJ2-7; D gene unclear. V was shortened by 5 bases and J by 3 bases, with 11 bases between the two germline ends. This CDR3 has 13 amino acids. Germline CDR1 is MNHEY and CDR2 is SVGAGI.

This clone was observed a single time. This sequence joins TRBV19 and TRBJ1-3, with D unresolved. The CDR3 has 14 amino acids. Germline V gene lookup returns CDR1 LNHDA and CDR2 SQIVND (reference sequence). V dropped 6 bases and J dropped 0 bases, with 9 bases sitting between them. The CDR3 reads CASSGQFSGNTIYF. The DNA for the CDR3 is TGTGCCAGTAGCGGGCAATTCTCTGGAAACACCATATATTTT.

The chain is built from TRBV7-9 and TRBJ1-1, with TRBD1 as a possible D gene (5 bases). V was trimmed by 5 bases and J by 0 bases, leaving 13 bases between them. Germline V gene data show CDR1 as SEHNR and CDR2 as FQNEAQ (reference sequence). The CDR3 spans 15 residues. The chain's CDR3 is CASSPRTSMNTEAFF. CDR3 sequence (DNA): TGTGCCAGCAGCCCTAGGACATCTATGAACACTGAAGCTTTCTTT. Together with reference TRBV7-9 and TRBJ1-1, the CDR3 gives the full variable domain: DTGVSQNPRHKITKRGQNVTFRCDPISEHNRLYWYRQTLGQGPEFLTYFQNEAQLEKSRLLSDRFSAERPKGSFSTLEIQRTEQGDSAMYLCASSPRTSMNTEAFFGQGTRLTVV.

J is TRBJ1-1 and V is TRBV5-5; 12 nucleotides line up with TRBD1. J lost 7 bases, V lost 4 bases, and 5 bases had no gene match. The CDR3 loop spans 14 amino acids. CDR1 SGHKS and CDR2 YYEKEE come from the germline V gene (reference sequence). This CDR3 is CASSGGQGASEAFF. The DNA of the CDR3 is TGTGCCAGCAGCGGGGGACAGGGGGCAAGTGAAGCTTTCTTT. Combining the CDR3 with reference TRBV5-5 and TRBJ1-1 gives the whole variable domain DAGVTQSPTHLIKTRGQQVTLRCSPISGHKSVSWYQQVLGQGPQFIFQYYEKEERGRGNFPDRFSARQFPNYSSELNVNALLLGDSALYLCASSGGQGASEAFFGQGTRLTVV.

V is TRBV2 and J is TRBJ2-3; D not resolved. Trimming took off 7 bases at V and 0 bases at J, with 11 bases between the two ends. Germline V gene data show CDR1 as SNHLY and CDR2 as FYNNEI. This CDR3 region has 14 residues. CDR3 DNA: TGTGCCAGCATGCAGCACCTTAGCACAGATACGCAGTATTTT. Its translation: CASMQHLSTDTQYF.

This clone was seen a handful of times. The chain combines TRBV7-9 with TRBJ2-3, with 10 bases matching TRBD1. The CDR3 extends over 15 amino acids. V gave up 3 bases and J gave up 5 bases; unmatched junction bases: 5. Germline V CDR1 and CDR2: SEHNR, FQNEAQ (reference sequence). The CDR3 sequence: CASSLGQGIRDTQYF. CDR3 nucleotides: TGTGCCAGCAGCTTGGGACAGGGGATTAGAGATACGCAGTATTTT. The variable domain in full, completed from reference TRBV7-9 and TRBJ2-3, reads DTGVSQNPRHKITKRGQNVTFRCDPISEHNRLYWYRQTLGQGPEFLTYFQNEAQLEKSRLLSDRFSAERPKGSFSTLEIQRTEQGDSAMYLCASSLGQGIRDTQYFGPGTRLTVL.